Below are 20 T cell receptor beta chains sequenced from a single sample in a study of blood T cell repertoires in COVID-19. Generated by immunoSEQ multiplex PCR, the TCRdb table keeps only in-frame clones and is missing some. The sample contains about 42,000 clones, about nine tenths of which appear only once. Sequencing input: peripheral blood. The receptors come from a human donor in a cohort sampled during active COVID-19.

The CDR3 region is CASSTGTENYEQYF. The CDR3 region has the DNA TGTGCCAGCAGCACTGGGACAGAGAACTACGAGCAGTACTTC. This chain connects TRBV13 to TRBJ2-7; 7 nucleotides match TRBD1. The CDR3 sequence is 14 residues long. Trimming at V came to 5 bases and at J to 3 bases, leaving 7 bases not matched to a gene. Germline assignment: CDR1 PRHDT and CDR2 FYEKMQ (reference sequence).

The J gene is TRBJ2-1, the V gene TRBV5-6; 14 positions match TRBD2. The germline V gene encodes CDR1 SGHDT and CDR2 YYEEEE. The CDR3 covers 19 residues. Losses at the gene ends were 0 bases for V and 0 bases for J; bases not matched to a gene: 5. DNA of the CDR3: TGTGCCAGCAGCTTGGCGGGACTAGCGGGGGATTTCTCCTACAATGAGCAGTTCTTC. It translates to CASSLAGLAGDFSYNEQFF. Drawing the rest from reference TRBV5-6 and TRBJ2-1, the complete variable domain is DAGVTQSPTHLIKTRGQQVTLRCSPKSGHDTVSWYQQALGQGPQFIFQYYEEEERQRGNFPDRFSGHQFPNYSSELNVNALLLGDSALYLCASSLAGLAGDFSYNEQFFGPGTRLTVL.

The chain links TRBV10-3 to TRBJ1-2, with 7 bases matching TRBD1. Germline values: CDR1 ENHRY, CDR2 SYGVKD. There are 17 residues in the CDR3. J lost 3 bases, V lost 0 bases, and 10 bases had no gene match. CDR3 sequence (DNA): TGTGCCATCAGTGAGTCGCGAGGGGGCGGGCCCCACTATGGCTACACCTTC. Protein: CAISESRGGGPHYGYTF.

This sequence joins TRBV19 and TRBJ1-5; TRBD1 matches at 10 bases. Germline V gene lookup returns CDR1 LNHDA and CDR2 SQIVND (reference sequence). CDR3 length: 15 residues. The V segment lost 6 bases and the J segment 5 bases; nucleotides outside the gene matches: 7. The CDR3 loop reads CASRPPGQGYQPQHF. The DNA of the CDR3 is TGTGCCAGTAGGCCCCCGGGACAGGGGTATCAGCCCCAGCATTTT.

This sequence joins TRBV11-2 and TRBJ1-1; D gene ambiguous. V shed 4 bases and J shed 7 bases, with 13 bases lying between them. The CDR3 is 13 amino acids. Germline V lookup: CDR1 SGHAT, CDR2 FQNNGV. As DNA, the CDR3 is TGTGCCAGCAGCTACCCCTGGCAGGTTGAAGCTTTCTTT. Amino acid sequence: CASSYPWQVEAFF.

A single count supports this clone. The chain carries TRBV6-2 or TRBV6-3 and TRBJ2-7, with D unclear. Germline V gives CDR1 MNHEY, CDR2 SVGEGT. Trimming removed 4 bases from V and 2 bases from J, with 9 bases in between. The CDR3 consists of 13 residues. In DNA form, the CDR3 reads TGTGCCAGCAGTTTCCTTCTCGCCTACGAGCAGTACTTC. This codes for CASSFLLAYEQYF.

The chain is built from TRBV25-1 and TRBJ1-1; D gene uncertain. CDR3 length: 14 amino acids. Between the trimmed V and J ends, which lost 1 base and 5 bases, there was a span of 11 bases. Germline loops: CDR1 MGHDK, CDR2 SYGVNS. As DNA, the CDR3 is TGTGCCAGCAGTGAATTAAGGTCGGGGACTGAAGCTTTCTTT. Its protein is CASSELRSGTEAFF.

V usage is TRBV15 and J usage is TRBJ1-5, with D unresolved. Trimming left V 1 base short and J 4 bases short, with 8 bases between. Germline V gene sequence: CDR1 LNHNV, CDR2 YYDKDF (reference sequence). This CDR3 is built from 14 residues. The CDR3 DNA reads as TGTGCCACCAGCAGAGGTCCACTAAATCAGCCCCAGCATTTT. Its translation is CATSRGPLNQPQHF.

The chain is built from TRBV19 and TRBJ1-5; 8 nucleotides agree with TRBD1. V lost 3 bases to trimming and J lost 6 bases; unmatched junction nucleotides: 4. The CDR3 consists of 14 residues. Germline values: CDR1 LNHDA, CDR2 SQIVND (reference sequence). CDR3 DNA sequence: TGTGCCAGTAGTATCTGGGACAGGTCTCAGCCCCAGCATTTT. It codes for CASSIWDRSQPQHF.

This sequence joins TRBV19 and TRBJ1-1; 9 positions match TRBD1. Germline lookup yields CDR1 LNHDA and CDR2 SQIVND (reference sequence). CDR3 length: 14 residues. V lost 7 bases, J lost 6 bases, and 9 bases stayed unmatched. The CDR3 DNA reads TGTGCCAGTACTCCCCGGGACAGGGTGGCTGAAGCTTTCTTT. It encodes CASTPRDRVAEAFF.

The chain links TRBV5-4 to TRBJ1-2, with TRBD1 identical over 7 bases. The CDR3 runs to 13 residues. V dropped 4 bases and J dropped 4; count of bases not matched to a gene: 4. Germline V gene lookup returns CDR1 SGHNT and CDR2 YYREEE (reference sequence). The CDR3 coding sequence is TGTGCCAGCAGCCGGGACAGAATCTATGGCTACACCTTC. It specifies CASSRDRIYGYTF. Using reference TRBV5-4 and TRBJ1-2 for the parts outside the CDR3, the full variable domain is ETGVTQSPTHLIKTRGQQVTLRCSSQSGHNTVSWYQQALGQGPQFIFQYYREEENGRGNFPPRFSGLQFPNYSSELNVNALELDDSALYLCASSRDRIYGYTFGSGTRLTVV.

The J gene is TRBJ2-7, the V gene TRBV5-1; D remains unclear. Trimming removed 0 bases from V and 2 bases from J, with 15 bases in between. Germline V gene lookup returns CDR1 SGHRS and CDR2 YFSETQ. The CDR3 is 16 residues long. In DNA, the CDR3 is TGCGCCAGCAGCTTGGGAGCCGGAAAAGACACCTACGAGCAGTACTTC. Protein: CASSLGAGKDTYEQYF.

This chain joins TRBV7-2 and TRBJ2-6; 8 bases match TRBD1. The V gene's germline CDR1 is SGHTA and CDR2 FQGNSA. V was pared by 2 bases and J by 0 bases, with 6 bases of the junction left unmatched. The CDR3 covers 18 residues. The CDR3 loop is CASSLTRQGISGANVLTF. The CDR3 DNA is TGTGCCAGCAGCTTAACGCGACAGGGGATCTCTGGGGCCAACGTCCTGACTTTC.

This chain joins TRBV6-5 and TRBJ1-1; D might be TRBD1 (6 bases). V lost 4 bases and J lost 7, with 16 bases in between. In germline, CDR1 is MNHEY, CDR2 SVGAGI. The CDR3 covers 14 residues. CDR3 sequence reads: CASSSTGGPVEAFF. The CDR3 bases are TGTGCCAGCAGTTCGACAGGCGGCCCCGTTGAAGCTTTCTTT.

The V and J genes are TRBV11-2 and TRBJ2-7, with D uncertain. The CDR3 runs to 14 residues. Trimming removed 1 base at V and 2 bases at J, with 9 bases between. The germline V gene encodes CDR1 SGHAT and CDR2 FQNNGV. The CDR3: CASSLVSVPYEQYF. Here the CDR3 DNA reads TGTGCCAGCAGCTTAGTGTCGGTGCCCTACGAGCAGTACTTC.

The gene calls are TRBV9 and TRBJ1-1; the D gene is possibly TRBD1 (6 bases). V was cut by 1 base and J by 7 bases, with 14 bases left in between. Looked up from germline, CDR1 is SGDLS and CDR2 is YYNGEE. The CDR3 totals 14 residues. The CDR3 protein is CASSVKGVEDEAFF. In DNA, the CDR3 is TGTGCCAGCAGCGTAAAGGGGGTGGAGGATGAAGCTTTCTTT. The full variable domain, with the rest looked up from reference TRBV9 and TRBJ1-1, is DSGVTQTPKHLITATGQRVTLRCSPRSGDLSVYWYQQSLDQGLQFLIQYYNGEERAKGNILERFSAQQFPDLHSELNLSSLELGDSALYFCASSVKGVEDEAFFGQGTRLTVV.

This clone was seen more than once but under ten times. J is TRBJ2-7 and V is TRBV3-1 (or the pseudogene TRBV3-2); no clear D gene. V was trimmed by 4 bases and J by 3 bases, leaving 7 bases between them. The CDR3 runs 12 residues. CDR1 and CDR2 from the germline V gene are LGHDT and YNNKEL (reference sequence). Here the CDR3 reads CASSPGGYEQYF. As DNA, the CDR3 is TGTGCCAGCAGCCCGGGTGGCTACGAGCAGTACTTC.

V and J are TRBV6-5 and TRBJ2-7, with D tentatively TRBD1 (6 bases). The germline gives CDR1 MNHEY, CDR2 SVGAGI. V lost 6 bases and J 4 bases, leaving 16 bases between the germline ends. CDR3 size: 14 residues. CDR3 bases: TGTGCCAGCAGCAGAGACAGGCAAGGATACGAGCAGTACTTC. This encodes CASSRDRQGYEQYF.

The gene calls are TRBV2 and TRBJ1-2; no reliable D call. The CDR3 runs 14 residues. Germline V gives CDR1 SNHLY, CDR2 FYNNEI. V lost 3 bases to trimming and J lost 7 bases, with 15 bases between them. The CDR3 bases are TGTGCCAGCAGTGATAGAGGGAGGGAGTCTGGCTACACCTTC. Residues: CASSDRGRESGYTF.

This rearrangement joins TRBV6-2 or TRBV6-3 to TRBJ1-5; 9 bases align to TRBD1. Germline CDR1 reads MNHEY; CDR2 reads SVGEGT. J was trimmed by 4 bases and V by 5 bases; bases with no gene match: 3. This CDR3 comprises 14 residues. The DNA of the CDR3 is TGTGCCAGCAGTGCGGGACAGGGAAATCAGCCCCAGCATTTT. This gives the protein CASSAGQGNQPQHF.